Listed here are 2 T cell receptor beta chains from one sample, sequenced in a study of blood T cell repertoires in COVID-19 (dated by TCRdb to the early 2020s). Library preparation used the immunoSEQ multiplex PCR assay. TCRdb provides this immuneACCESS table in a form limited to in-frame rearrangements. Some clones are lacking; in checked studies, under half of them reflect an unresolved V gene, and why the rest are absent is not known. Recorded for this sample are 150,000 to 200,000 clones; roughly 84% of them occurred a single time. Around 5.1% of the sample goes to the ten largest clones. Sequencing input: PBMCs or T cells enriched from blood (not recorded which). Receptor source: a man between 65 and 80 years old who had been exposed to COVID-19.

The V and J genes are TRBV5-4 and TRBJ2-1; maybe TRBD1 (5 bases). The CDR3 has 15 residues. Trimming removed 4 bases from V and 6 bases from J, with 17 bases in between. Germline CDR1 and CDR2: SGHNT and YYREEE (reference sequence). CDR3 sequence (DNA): TGTGCCAGCAGCGCCCAAAAACAGGTGGGCAATGAGCAGTTCTTC. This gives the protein CASSAQKQVGNEQFF.

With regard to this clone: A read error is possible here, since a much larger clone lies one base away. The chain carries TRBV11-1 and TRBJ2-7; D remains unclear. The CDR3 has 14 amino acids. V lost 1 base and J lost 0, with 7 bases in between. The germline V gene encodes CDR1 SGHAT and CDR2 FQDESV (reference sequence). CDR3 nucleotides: TGTGCCAGCAGCTTAGACTGGAGCTCCTACGAGCAGTACTTC. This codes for CASSLDWSSYEQYF.